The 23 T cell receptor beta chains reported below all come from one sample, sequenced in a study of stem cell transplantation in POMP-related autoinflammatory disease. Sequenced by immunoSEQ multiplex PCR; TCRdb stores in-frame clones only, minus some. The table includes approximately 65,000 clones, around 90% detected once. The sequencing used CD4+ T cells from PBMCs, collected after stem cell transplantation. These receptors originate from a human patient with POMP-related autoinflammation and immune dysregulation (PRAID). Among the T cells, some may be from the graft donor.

CDR3 nucleotides: TGTGCCAGTAGTATTTCTGGGGCCTACTACAATGAGCAGTTCTTC. Its translation: CASSISGAYYNEQFF. V and J are TRBV19 and TRBJ2-1; possible D gene TRBD1, 5 bases. Germline V CDR1 and CDR2: LNHDA, SQIVND (reference sequence). Trimming pared 3 bases from V and 3 bases from J, leaving 12 bases between. This CDR3 region has 15 residues.

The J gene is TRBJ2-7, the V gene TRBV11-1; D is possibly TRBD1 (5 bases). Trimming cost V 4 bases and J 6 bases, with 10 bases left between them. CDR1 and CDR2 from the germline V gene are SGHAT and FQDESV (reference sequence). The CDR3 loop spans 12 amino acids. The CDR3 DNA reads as TGTGCCAGCAGCTCAGACAGAGGCGAGCAGTACTTC. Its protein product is CASSSDRGEQYF.

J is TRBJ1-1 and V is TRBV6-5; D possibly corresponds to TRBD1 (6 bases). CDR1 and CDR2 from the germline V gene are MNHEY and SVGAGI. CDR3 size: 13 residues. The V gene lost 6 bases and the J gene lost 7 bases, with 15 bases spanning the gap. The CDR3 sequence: CASRDTGLSEAFF. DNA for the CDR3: TGTGCCAGCAGGGACACAGGGTTGAGTGAAGCTTTCTTT.

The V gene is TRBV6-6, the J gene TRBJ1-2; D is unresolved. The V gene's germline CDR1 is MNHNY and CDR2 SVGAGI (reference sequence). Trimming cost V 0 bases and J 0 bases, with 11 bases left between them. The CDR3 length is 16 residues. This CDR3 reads CASSYSKTEANYGYTF. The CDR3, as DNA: TGTGCCAGCAGTTACTCGAAGACGGAAGCTAACTATGGCTACACCTTC.

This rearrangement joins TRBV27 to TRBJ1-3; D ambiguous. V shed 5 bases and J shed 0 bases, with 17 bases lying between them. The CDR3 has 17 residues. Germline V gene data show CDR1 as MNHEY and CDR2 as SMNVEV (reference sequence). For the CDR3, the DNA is TGTGCCAGCAGTCCCGTGGGATACGACTCCTCTGGAAACACCATATATTTT. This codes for CASSPVGYDSSGNTIYF.

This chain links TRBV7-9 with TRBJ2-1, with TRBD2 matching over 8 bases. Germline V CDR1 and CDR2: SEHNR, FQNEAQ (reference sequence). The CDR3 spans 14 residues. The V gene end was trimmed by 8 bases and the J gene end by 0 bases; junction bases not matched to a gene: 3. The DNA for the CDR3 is TGTGCCAGCCCGGGGACTAGCTCCTACAATGAGCAGTTCTTC. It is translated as CASPGTSSYNEQFF.

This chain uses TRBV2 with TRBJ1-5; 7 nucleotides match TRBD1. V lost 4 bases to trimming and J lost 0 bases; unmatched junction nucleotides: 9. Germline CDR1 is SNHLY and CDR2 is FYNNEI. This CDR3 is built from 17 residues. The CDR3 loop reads CASSGSQGGYSNQPQHF. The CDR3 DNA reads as TGTGCCAGCAGTGGGTCGCAGGGGGGATATAGCAATCAGCCCCAGCATTTT.

For the CDR3, the DNA is TGTGCCAGCAGCTTGAACAGGGGTTTCTATGGCTACACCTTC. This sequence encodes CASSLNRGFYGYTF. This rearrangement joins TRBV5-4 to TRBJ1-2, with 7 nucleotides matching TRBD1. Germline assignment: CDR1 SGHNT and CDR2 YYREEE (reference sequence). The V segment lost 1 base and the J segment 4 bases; nucleotides outside the gene matches: 4. This CDR3 has 14 amino acids.

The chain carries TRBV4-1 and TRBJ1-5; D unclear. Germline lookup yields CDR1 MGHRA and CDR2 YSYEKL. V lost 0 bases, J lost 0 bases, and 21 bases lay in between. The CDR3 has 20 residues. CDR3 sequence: CASSQDGDVNRVHSNQPQHF. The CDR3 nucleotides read TGCGCCAGCAGCCAAGATGGTGACGTCAATCGGGTGCATAGCAATCAGCCCCAGCATTTT.

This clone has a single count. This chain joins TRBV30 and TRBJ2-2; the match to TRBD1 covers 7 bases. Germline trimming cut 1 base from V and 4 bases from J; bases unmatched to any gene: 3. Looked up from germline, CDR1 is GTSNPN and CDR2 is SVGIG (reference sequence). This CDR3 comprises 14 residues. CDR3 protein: CAWSGNRGTGELFF. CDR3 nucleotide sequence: TGTGCCTGGAGTGGTAACAGGGGCACCGGGGAGCTGTTTTTT.

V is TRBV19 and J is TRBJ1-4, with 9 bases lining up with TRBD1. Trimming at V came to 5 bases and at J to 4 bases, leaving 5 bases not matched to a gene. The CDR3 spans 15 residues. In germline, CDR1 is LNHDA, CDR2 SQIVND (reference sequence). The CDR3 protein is CASSATGGDNEKLFF. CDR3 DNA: TGTGCCAGTAGTGCGACAGGGGGAGATAATGAAAAACTGTTTTTT. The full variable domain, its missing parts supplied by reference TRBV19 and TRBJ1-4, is DGGITQSPKYLFRKEGQNVTLSCEQNLNHDAMYWYRQDPGQGLRLIYYSQIVNDFQKGDIAEGYSVSREKKESFPLTVTSAQKNPTAFYLCASSATGGDNEKLFFGSGTQLSVL.

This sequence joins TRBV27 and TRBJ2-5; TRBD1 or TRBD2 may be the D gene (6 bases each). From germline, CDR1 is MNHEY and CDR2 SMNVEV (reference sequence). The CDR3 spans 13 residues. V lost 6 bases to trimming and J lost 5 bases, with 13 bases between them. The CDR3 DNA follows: TGTGCCAGCAGCGATACAGGGAGGGAGACCCAGTACTTC. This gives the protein CASSDTGRETQYF.

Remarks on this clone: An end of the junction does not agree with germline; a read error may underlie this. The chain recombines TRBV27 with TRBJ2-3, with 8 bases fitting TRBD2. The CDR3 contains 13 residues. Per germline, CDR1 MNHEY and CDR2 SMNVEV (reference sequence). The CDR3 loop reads CASSRTSRDTQYF. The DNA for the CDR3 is TGTGCCAGCAGCCGGACTAGCAGAGATACGCAGTATTTT.

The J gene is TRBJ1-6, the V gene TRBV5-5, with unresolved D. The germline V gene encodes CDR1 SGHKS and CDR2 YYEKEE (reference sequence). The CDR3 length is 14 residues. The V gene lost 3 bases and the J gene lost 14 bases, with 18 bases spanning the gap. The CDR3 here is CASSSYYVSTSLHF. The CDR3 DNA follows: TGTGCCAGCAGCTCCTATTACGTCAGTACCTCCCTCCACTTT.

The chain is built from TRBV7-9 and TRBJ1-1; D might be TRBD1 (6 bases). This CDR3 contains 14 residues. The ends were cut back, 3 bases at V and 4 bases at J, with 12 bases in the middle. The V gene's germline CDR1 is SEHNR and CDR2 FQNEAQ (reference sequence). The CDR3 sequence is CASSLGAGSTEAFF. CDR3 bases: TGTGCCAGCAGCTTGGGGGCAGGGAGCACTGAAGCTTTCTTT. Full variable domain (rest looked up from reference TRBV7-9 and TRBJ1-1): DTGVSQNPRHKITKRGQNVTFRCDPISEHNRLYWYRQTLGQGPEFLTYFQNEAQLEKSRLLSDRFSAERPKGSFSTLEIQRTEQGDSAMYLCASSLGAGSTEAFFGQGTRLTVV.

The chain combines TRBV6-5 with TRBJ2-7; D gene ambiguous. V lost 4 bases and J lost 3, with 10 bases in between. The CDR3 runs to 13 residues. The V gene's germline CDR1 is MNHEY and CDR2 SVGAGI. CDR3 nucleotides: TGTGCCAGCAGTTTTGACAAGAACTACGAGCAGTACTTC. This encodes CASSFDKNYEQYF.

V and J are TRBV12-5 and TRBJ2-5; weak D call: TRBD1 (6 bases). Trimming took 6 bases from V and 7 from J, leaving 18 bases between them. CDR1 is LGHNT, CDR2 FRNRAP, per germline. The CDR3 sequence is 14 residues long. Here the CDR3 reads CASGLGQLPGTQYF. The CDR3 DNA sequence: TGTGCTAGTGGACTCGGACAGCTCCCGGGGACCCAGTACTTC.

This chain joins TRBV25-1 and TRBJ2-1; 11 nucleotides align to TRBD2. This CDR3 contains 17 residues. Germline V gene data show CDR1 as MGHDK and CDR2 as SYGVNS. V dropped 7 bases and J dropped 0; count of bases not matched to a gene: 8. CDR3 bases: TGTGCCAGCACAGGGACTAGCGGCATAAGCTCCTACAATGAGCAGTTCTTC. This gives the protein CASTGTSGISSYNEQFF.

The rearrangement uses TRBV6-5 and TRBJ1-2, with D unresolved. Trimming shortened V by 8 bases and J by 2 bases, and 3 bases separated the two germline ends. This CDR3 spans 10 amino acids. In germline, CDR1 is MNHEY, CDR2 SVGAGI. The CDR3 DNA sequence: TGTGCCAGCCGAAACTATGGCTACACCTTC. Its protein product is CASRNYGYTF.

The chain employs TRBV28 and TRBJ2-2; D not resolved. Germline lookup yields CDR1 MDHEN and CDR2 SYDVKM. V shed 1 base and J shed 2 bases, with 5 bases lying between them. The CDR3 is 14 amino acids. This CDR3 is CASSLFINTGELFF. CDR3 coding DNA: TGTGCCAGCAGTTTATTTATTAACACCGGGGAGCTGTTTTTT. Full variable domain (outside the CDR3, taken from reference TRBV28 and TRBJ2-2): DVKVTQSSRYLVKRTGEKVFLECVQDMDHENMFWYRQDPGLGLRLIYFSYDVKMKEKGDIPEGYSVSREKKERFSLILESASTNQTSMYLCASSLFINTGELFFGEGSRLTVL.

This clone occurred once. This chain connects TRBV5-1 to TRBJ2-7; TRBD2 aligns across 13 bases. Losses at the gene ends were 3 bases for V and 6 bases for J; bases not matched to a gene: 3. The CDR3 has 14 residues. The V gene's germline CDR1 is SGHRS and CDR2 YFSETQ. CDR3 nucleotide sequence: TGCGCCAGCAGCTGGGGGACTAGCGGGACCGAGCAGTACTTC. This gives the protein CASSWGTSGTEQYF.

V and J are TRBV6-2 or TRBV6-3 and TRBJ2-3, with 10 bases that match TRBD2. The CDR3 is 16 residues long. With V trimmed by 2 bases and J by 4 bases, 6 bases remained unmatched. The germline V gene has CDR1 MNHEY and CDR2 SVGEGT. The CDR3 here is CASSYLLAGASDTQYF. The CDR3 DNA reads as TGTGCCAGCAGTTACCTCCTAGCGGGAGCCTCAGATACGCAGTATTTT.

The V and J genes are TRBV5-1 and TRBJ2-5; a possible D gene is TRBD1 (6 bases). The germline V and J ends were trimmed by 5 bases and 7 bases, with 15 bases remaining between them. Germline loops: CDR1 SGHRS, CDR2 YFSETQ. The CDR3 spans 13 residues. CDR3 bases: TGCGCCAGCAGACCCCAGGGGCTGGGGACCCAGTACTTC. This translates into CASRPQGLGTQYF.